Included here is one T cell receptor beta chain sequence, with context. What antigen it recognizes has not been identified. The cysteine opens and the phenylalanine closes a CDR3 of 17 amino acids. Left in the record is the CDR3 DNA by itself, 51 bases read in frame from the first base. The germline V gene supplies CDR1 MDHEN and CDR2 SYDVKM. A distance of 19 bases separates the germline ends of V and J, which lose 7 bases and 0 bases respectively. The data were taken from a study of cytomegalovirus exposure and HLA in healthy donors (dated by TCRdb to about 2017). Context from the whole study: In an earlier analysis of several hundred of the donors, around 290 Gb of sequence data and 100 million or so unique TCR beta sequences from 180 million or so T cells were reported. Around 330 gigabases of sequencing data and about 92 million unique TCR sequences made up an early release that covered around 640 HLA-typed donors. Of the roughly 400 genotyped donors, around 81% fell in the genetic ancestry cluster associated with self-reported Caucasian donors. The study aimed to test whether signatures of past pathogen exposure could be identified by cataloging public T cell receptors. The study used immunosequencing to profile the T cell repertoires of under 700 subjects and linked those repertoires to cytomegalovirus serostatus. In addition to the first cohort of 666 subjects, a separate validation cohort of around 110 different subjects was used. The study combined high-throughput TCR immunosequencing, statistical association of individual TCRs with disease status, and machine learning to predict cytomegalovirus infection status. A later analysis re-analyzed previously published TCR beta repertoires from 660 or so donors and added high-resolution HLA genotyping to study TCR occurrence patterns. Rather than using new phenotypic data, the later analysis identified candidate immune exposures from TCR beta sequences and from how often those sequences occurred across donors. An earlier analysis of 587 of the donors used high-throughput TCR beta sequencing to judge whether each TCR beta V gene segment behaved as functional or pseudogenic. Donor age, sex, ethnicity and CMV serostatus were compiled alongside the repertoire data. In a later genetic analysis, genome-wide SNP genotypes for about 60% of the 666 donors were used, and that subset was treated as a discovery cohort. Every repertoire in the discovery cohort had been generated on one and the same sequencing platform. Both class I and class II loci were covered by HLA typing, at four-digit resolution. The number of typed donors differed by locus: roughly 629-640 for A, B, C, DRB1 and DQB1; about 520 for DQA1; 606 for DPA1; and about 450 for DPB1. About five DR-DQ haplotypes were treated as single units for association and clustering because of strong linkage in the cohort. On average, approximately 250,000 unique TCR beta nucleotide sequences were sequenced per donor among some 430 genotyped donors of the cohort, with 15% to 20% of those sequences being non-productive. Study-wide conclusions, independent of this receptor: In this cohort, only TCR beta chains were sequenced, and detectable features were limited by the absence of alpha or paired-chain data. In an earlier analysis of approximately 600 of the donors, most TCR beta V segments were observed in productive rearrangements about 87% or about 30% of the time, broadly matching IMGT annotations. Cytomegalovirus status was reported to be diagnosed by the classifier with high specificity and sensitivity in both the original and validation cohorts. In the study, 150 to 200 TCR beta chains were listed as associated with cytomegalovirus. At a false discovery rate of 0.05, a later analysis linked fewer than 20,000 TCR beta sequences to specific HLA alleles. In a later genetic analysis, fewer N-insertions in productive TCRs were reported among donors in an Asian-associated ancestry cluster than the roughly 700-donor mean. A cluster of highly shared sequence variants was judged likely to be a technical artifact of the sequencing pipeline. In a later analysis, HLA-associated TCR beta chains were found to be more clonally expanded and to have lower generation probabilities than equally common non-associated chains. In a later analysis, the rate of TCR association differed among HLA loci, with DRB1 alleles having the most associated TCRs and HLA-C alleles having the fewest. When HLA alleles, especially DR and DQ, strongly co-occurred, TCR associations were difficult to assign to individual alleles. A few of the identified cytomegalovirus-associated TCR beta chains were confirmed in vitro to be specific for cytomegalovirus antigens. V-gene and J-gene trimming of TCR beta chains was associated with a missense DCLRE1C variant in a later genetic analysis, and the association was replicated in an independent cohort. A later analysis found that most CMV-associated TCR beta chains appeared HLA-restricted, with HLA associations seemingly driven largely by CMV exposure. Linkage disequilibrium might explain the correlated functional status among segregating V segments, but an unknown experimental factor could not be ruled out. For the cohort, immune exposure information was limited to CMV serostatus. A further reported finding was that TCR beta sequences accurately predicted the HLA-A and HLA-B alleles for most subjects in the first cohort. In a later analysis, several top co-occurrence clusters were reported to appear linked to parvovirus B19, influenza, CMV and Epstein-Barr virus. The earlier analysis of some 560 of the donors excluded approximately 15 rarely observed V segments, including chromosome 9 orphons, because counts were too low. While some public TCRs were present in many individuals, most TCR sequences turned up only very rarely across donors. The authors suggested that the approach could potentially be extended to other disease states and immunological phenotypes. Some IMGT-functional V segments, including TRBV6-2 and TRBV6-3, could not be told apart with the 87-base-pair reads, so those segments were excluded. Because HLA typing was missing for some donors at each locus, association tests included only the typed subset. Sequencing depth was assumed to be roughly uniform across donors in the presence/absence analyses, though that assumption may not hold.

The cohort consisted of 600 to 700 healthy bone marrow donors. At the time of sampling, every cohort member was nominally healthy, though immune exposures that went unrecorded were likely present. The donor tested CMV seronegative and was one of the 352 seronegative cohort members. A peripheral blood sample was collected from each donor, and TCR beta sequencing was performed on peripheral blood mononuclear cells. The Qiagen DNeasy Blood Extraction Kit was used to extract genomic DNA from the blood cell samples. The library was made by the immunoSEQ multiplex PCR assay. For the multiplex PCR, a mixture combining 60 forward primers for TCR Vbeta segments and 13 reverse primers for TCR Jbeta segments was used. A multiplex PCR assay on genomic DNA amplified the CDR3 region of rearranged TCR beta genes. The Illumina HiSeq System was used to sequence the amplified TCR beta libraries as 87-base-pair reads. Under the source paper's analysis protocol: Across the 666 repertoires, a later analysis counted 80 million or so unique TCR beta chains, roughly 11 million of which were shared by at least two donors. To remove PCR and sequencing errors, raw reads were error-corrected and collapsed into unique sequences using a nearest-neighbor algorithm that merged closely related sequences. To assign V, D and J gene segments, CDR3 sequences were aligned to IMGT reference sequences. For a sequence to be retained, a match of at least six nucleotides was required to both a V gene segment and a J gene segment. A rearrangement counted as productive if the CDR3 had no stop codons and remained in frame with V and J, and every other rearrangement counted as non-productive. Following IMGT convention, CDR3 was defined as the stretch from the second conserved V-encoded cysteine to the conserved J-encoded phenylalanine. The earlier analysis of roughly 590 of the donors excluded sequences that lacked an unambiguous match to a single V gene segment. An earlier analysis of about 590 of the donors classified V segments as functional when productive rearrangements were above 56.7% and as segregating when the standard deviation between donors was above 5%. To diagnose cytomegalovirus status from the catalog of TCR beta chain sequences, a statistical classification framework was built. A later analysis assigned V and J genes by comparing TCR nucleotide sequences with IMGT/GENE-DB human TR gene sequences. The TCRdist pipeline was used in a later analysis to assign CDR3 sequences and most-parsimonious VDJ recombination scenarios. A later analysis defined each TCR beta chain by its CDR3 amino acid sequence plus V-gene family, and excluded reads lacking a unique V-gene family. To address suspected cross-contamination and a sequencing artifact, a later analysis removed around 600 highly shared, low-generation-probability nucleotide sequences. In a later analysis, a clonal expansion index was calculated for each public chain from normalized within-repertoire ranks of inferred template counts. Generation probabilities in a later analysis came from a VDJ recombination model fitted to out-of-frame rearrangements, and those results were checked against IGoR. In a later analysis, hypergeometric tests were used to score TCR-TCR, TCR-HLA and TCR-CMV co-occurrence, with a repertoire-size bias correction applied to TCR pairs. False discovery rates were estimated in a later analysis by permuting HLA or CMV assignments 20 times. In a later analysis, co-occurring TCRs were grouped using DBSCAN, with TCRdist sequence similarity added in when clustering inside HLA-allele-positive subsets. Repertoires with fewer than 30,000 or more than 120,000 public chains, plus five repertoires with anomalous nucleotide sharing, were excluded from co-occurrence clustering. Held by TCRdb, this immuneACCESS table contains in-frame sequences only and omits some clones. Under half of the omission traces to an unresolved V gene where checked; the cause of the rest is unknown. That table supplies the V and J calls and clone size; D and trimming were determined from the DNA. This sample's table contains 85,000 to 110,000 clones. Of the sample, about 3% falls within the top ten clones.

Sequencing input: PBMCs. Recombination joined TRBV28 with TRBJ1-3, and the D gene may be TRBD1, 6 bases matching. The sequence was collected from a middle-aged man in good health and CMV-seronegative. The CDR3 protein sequence reads: CASTGQPERGSGNTIYF. The sequenced DNA is TGTGCCAGCACAGGACAGCCCGAGAGGGGCTCTGGAAACACCATATATTTT.